These 5 T cell receptor beta chains came from one sample sequenced in a study of blood T cell repertoires in COVID-19. Assay: immunoSEQ multiplex PCR; the TCRdb copy retains only in-frame clones and omits some. Of around 210,000 clones listed, 85% were seen once; the top ten hold 4.5% to 6%. Material for sequencing was peripheral blood. These receptors originate from a man aged 50-60 years with COVID-19, enrolled during active disease.

This chain connects TRBV7-9 to TRBJ2-3, with D maybe TRBD1 (5 bases). CDR1 is SEHNR, CDR2 FQNEAQ, per germline (reference sequence). V was clipped by 4 bases and J by 4 bases, with 9 bases between them. This CDR3 is 13 amino acids long. In DNA form, the CDR3 reads TGTGCCAGCAGCTCGGACAATTCAGATACGCAGTATTTT. This gives the protein CASSSDNSDTQYF.

The chain uses TRBV7-2 and TRBJ1-2, with D unclear. This CDR3 is built from 13 residues. V lost 1 base and J 0 bases, leaving 3 bases between the germline ends. Germline loops: CDR1 SGHTA, CDR2 FQGNSA. The CDR3 spells CASSLGANYGYTF. In nucleotides, the CDR3 is TGTGCCAGCAGCTTAGGCGCTAACTATGGCTACACCTTC.

This chain connects TRBV2 to TRBJ2-2, with no clear D. Germline V lookup: CDR1 SNHLY, CDR2 FYNNEI. This CDR3 is 13 amino acids long. Trimming took off 4 bases at V and 5 bases at J, with 8 bases between the two ends. CDR3 bases: TGTGCCAGCAGTGGACAAAGGACCGGGGAGCTGTTTTTT. This gives the protein CASSGQRTGELFF.

This chain links TRBV12-3 or TRBV12-4 with TRBJ1-1; TRBD1 matches at 7 bases. J was trimmed by 2 bases and V by 6 bases; bases with no gene match: 3. The CDR3 sequence is 13 residues long. The CDR3 region is CASSRQGNTEAFF. DNA for the CDR3: TGTGCCAGCAGCAGACAGGGCAACACTGAAGCTTTCTTT.

This clone was seen just once. DNA for the CDR3: TGTGCCAGCAGTTACACAGGGGTGAATGGCTACACCTTC. It translates to CASSYTGVNGYTF. The chain has TRBV6-2 or TRBV6-3 and TRBJ1-2; 7 bases fit TRBD1. The CDR3 loop spans 13 amino acids. Per germline, CDR1 MNHEY and CDR2 SVGEGT. V lost 2 bases to trimming and J lost 6 bases; unmatched junction nucleotides: 3.